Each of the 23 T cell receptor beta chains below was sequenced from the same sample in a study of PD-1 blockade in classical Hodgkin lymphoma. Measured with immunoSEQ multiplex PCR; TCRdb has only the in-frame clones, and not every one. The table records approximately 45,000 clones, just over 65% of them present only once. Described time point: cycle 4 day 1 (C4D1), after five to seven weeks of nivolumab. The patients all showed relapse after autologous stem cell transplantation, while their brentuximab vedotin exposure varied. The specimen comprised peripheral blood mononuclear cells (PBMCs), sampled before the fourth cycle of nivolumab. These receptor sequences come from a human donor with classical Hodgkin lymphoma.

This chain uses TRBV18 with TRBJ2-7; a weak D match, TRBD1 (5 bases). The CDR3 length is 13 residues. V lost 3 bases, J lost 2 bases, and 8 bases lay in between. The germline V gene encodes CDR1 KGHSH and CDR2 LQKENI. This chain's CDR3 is CASSPDSAYEQYF. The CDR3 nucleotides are TGTGCCAGCTCACCCGACAGCGCCTACGAGCAGTACTTC.

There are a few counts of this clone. DNA for the CDR3: TGTGCCAGCAGATTACAGGGGGCGGGTGGCGGGGAGCTGTTTTTT. Its protein is CASRLQGAGGGELFF. The J gene is TRBJ2-2, the V gene TRBV28; 9 nucleotides match TRBD1. Germline V gene data show CDR1 as MDHEN and CDR2 as SYDVKM. The CDR3 extends over 15 amino acids. Losses at the gene ends were 6 bases for V and 7 bases for J; bases not matched to a gene: 9.

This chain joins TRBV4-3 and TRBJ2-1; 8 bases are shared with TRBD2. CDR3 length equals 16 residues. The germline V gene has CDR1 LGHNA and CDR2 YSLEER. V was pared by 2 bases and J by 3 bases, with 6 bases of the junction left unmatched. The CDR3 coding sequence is TGCGCCAGCAGCCAAATGTTAGCGGGAAACTACAATGAGCAGTTCTTC. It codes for CASSQMLAGNYNEQFF.

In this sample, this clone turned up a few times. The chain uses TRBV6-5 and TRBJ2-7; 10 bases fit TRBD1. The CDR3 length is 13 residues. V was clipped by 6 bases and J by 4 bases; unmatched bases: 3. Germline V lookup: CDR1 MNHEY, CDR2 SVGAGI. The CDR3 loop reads CASRTGGLYEQYF. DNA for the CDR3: TGTGCCAGCAGGACAGGGGGCTTGTACGAGCAGTACTTC.

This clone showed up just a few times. Written as DNA, the CDR3 is TGTGCCAGTAGTATAGTGTCGGGGGGCACTGAAGCTTTCTTT. It specifies CASSIVSGGTEAFF. V is TRBV19 and J is TRBJ1-1, with a weak D call TRBD1 (5 bases). Trimming took 1 base from V and 4 from J, leaving 10 bases between them. The CDR3 runs to 14 residues. Germline V gene lookup returns CDR1 LNHDA and CDR2 SQIVND (reference sequence).

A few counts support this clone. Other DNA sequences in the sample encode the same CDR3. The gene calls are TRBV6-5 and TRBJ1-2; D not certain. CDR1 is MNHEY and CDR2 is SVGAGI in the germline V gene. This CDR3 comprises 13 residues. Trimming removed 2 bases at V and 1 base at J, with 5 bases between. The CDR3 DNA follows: TGTGCCAGCAGTTACACGGATAACTATGGCTACACCTTC. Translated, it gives CASSYTDNYGYTF.

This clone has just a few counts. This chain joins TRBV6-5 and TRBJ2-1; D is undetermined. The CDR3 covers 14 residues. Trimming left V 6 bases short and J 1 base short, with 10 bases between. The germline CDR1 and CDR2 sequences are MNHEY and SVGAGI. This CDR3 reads CASSRTESYNEQFF. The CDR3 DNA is TGTGCCAGCAGCCGGACCGAGTCCTACAATGAGCAGTTCTTC.

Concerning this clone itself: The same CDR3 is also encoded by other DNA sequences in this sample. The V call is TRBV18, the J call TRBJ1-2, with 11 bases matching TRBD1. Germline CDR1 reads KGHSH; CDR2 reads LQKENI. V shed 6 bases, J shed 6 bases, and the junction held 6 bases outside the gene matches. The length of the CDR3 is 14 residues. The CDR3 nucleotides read TGTGCCAGCTCCCCGGACAGGGGGCGCGATGGCTACACCTTC. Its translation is CASSPDRGRDGYTF.

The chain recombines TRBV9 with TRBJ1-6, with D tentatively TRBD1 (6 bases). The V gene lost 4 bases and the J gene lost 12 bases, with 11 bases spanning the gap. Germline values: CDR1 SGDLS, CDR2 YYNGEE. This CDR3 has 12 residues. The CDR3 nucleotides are TGTGCCAGCAGCTCCCTCAGGGGACCCCTCCACTTT. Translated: CASSSLRGPLHF.

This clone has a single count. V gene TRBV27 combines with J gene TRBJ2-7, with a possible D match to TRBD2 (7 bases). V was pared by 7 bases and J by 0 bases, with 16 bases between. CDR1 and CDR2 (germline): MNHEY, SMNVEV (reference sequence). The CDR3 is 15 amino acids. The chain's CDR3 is CASKGGRLSSYEQYF. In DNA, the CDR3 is TGTGCCAGCAAGGGGGGGAGGTTGAGCTCCTACGAGCAGTACTTC.

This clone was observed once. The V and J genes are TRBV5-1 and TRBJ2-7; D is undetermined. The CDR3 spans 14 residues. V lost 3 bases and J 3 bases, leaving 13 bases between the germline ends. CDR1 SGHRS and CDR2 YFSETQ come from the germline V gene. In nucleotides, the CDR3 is TGCGCCAGCAGCTCGACCATCTCACGCTACGAGCAGTACTTC. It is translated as CASSSTISRYEQYF. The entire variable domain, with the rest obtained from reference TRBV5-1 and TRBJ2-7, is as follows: KAGVTQTPRYLIKTRGQQVTLSCSPISGHRSVSWYQQTPGQGLQFLFEYFSETQRNKGNFPGRFSGRQFSNSRSEMNVSTLELGDSALYLCASSSTISRYEQYFGPGTRLTVT.

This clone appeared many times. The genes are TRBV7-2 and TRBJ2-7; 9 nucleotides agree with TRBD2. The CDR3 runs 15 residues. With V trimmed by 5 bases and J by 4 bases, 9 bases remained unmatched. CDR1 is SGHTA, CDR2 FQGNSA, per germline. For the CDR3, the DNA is TGTGCCAGCAGCCCCATGGCAGCGGGGGGATACGAGCAGTACTTC. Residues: CASSPMAAGGYEQYF.

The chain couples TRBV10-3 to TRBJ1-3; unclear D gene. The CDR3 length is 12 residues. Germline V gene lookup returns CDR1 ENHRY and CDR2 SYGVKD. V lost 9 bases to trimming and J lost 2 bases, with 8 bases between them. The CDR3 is CAISVTGNTIYF. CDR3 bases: TGTGCCATTTCCGTAACTGGAAACACCATATATTTT.

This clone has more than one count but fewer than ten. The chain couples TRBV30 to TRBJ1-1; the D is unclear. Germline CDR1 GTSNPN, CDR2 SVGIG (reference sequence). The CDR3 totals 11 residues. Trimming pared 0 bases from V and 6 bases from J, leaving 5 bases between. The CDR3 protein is CAWSVLAEAFF. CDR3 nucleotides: TGTGCCTGGAGTGTATTGGCTGAAGCTTTCTTT.

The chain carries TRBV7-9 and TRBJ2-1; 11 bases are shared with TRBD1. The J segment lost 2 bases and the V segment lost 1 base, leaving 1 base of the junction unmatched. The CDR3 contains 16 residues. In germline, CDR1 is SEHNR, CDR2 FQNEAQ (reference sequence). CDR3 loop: CASSLGTGGPYNEQFF. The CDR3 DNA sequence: TGTGCCAGCAGCTTAGGGACAGGGGGCCCCTACAATGAGCAGTTCTTC.

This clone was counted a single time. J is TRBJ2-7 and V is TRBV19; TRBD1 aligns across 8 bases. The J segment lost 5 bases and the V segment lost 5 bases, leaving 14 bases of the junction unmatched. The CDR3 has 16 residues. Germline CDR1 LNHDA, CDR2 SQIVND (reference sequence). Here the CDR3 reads CASSSTGTGIGDEQYF. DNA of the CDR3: TGTGCCAGTAGTTCCACTGGGACAGGAATAGGTGACGAGCAGTACTTC.

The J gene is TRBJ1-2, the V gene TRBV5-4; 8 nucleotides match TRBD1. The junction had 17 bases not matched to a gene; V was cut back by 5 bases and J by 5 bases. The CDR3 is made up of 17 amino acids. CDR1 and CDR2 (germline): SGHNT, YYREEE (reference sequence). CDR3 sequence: CASSSAGGRGGGYGYTF. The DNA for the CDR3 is TGTGCCAGCAGTTCTGCAGGGGGCCGGGGGGGAGGTTATGGCTACACCTTC.

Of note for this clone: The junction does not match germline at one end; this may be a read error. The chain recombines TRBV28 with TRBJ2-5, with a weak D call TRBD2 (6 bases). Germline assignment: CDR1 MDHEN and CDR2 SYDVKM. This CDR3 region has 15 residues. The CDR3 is CASSPGLKGGETRYF. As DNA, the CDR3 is TGTGCCAGCAGCCCGGGACTCAAGGGAGGAGAGACCCGGTACTTC.

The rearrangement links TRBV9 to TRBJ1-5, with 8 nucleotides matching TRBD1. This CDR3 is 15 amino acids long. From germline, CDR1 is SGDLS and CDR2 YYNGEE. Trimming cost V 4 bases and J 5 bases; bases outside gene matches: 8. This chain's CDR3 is CASSPGDRRDQPQHF. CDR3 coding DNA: TGTGCCAGCAGCCCCGGGGACAGGCGAGATCAGCCCCAGCATTTT.

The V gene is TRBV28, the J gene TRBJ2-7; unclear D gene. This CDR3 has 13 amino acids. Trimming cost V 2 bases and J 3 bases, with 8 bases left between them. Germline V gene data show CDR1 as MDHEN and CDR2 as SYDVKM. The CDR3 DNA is TGTGCCAGCAGTTTACGCCACCTCTACGAGCAGTACTTC. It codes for CASSLRHLYEQYF.

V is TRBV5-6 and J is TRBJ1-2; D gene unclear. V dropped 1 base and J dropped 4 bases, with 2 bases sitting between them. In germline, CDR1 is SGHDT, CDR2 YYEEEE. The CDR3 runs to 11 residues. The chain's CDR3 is CASSLSYGYTF. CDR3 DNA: TGTGCCAGCAGCTTGTCCTATGGCTACACCTTC.

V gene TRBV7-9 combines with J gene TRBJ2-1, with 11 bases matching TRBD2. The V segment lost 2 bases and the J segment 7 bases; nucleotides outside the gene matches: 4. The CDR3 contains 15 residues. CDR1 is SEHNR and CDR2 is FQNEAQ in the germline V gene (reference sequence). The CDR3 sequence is CASSLTLAGVNEQFF. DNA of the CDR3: TGTGCCAGCAGCTTAACACTAGCGGGGGTTAATGAGCAGTTCTTC.

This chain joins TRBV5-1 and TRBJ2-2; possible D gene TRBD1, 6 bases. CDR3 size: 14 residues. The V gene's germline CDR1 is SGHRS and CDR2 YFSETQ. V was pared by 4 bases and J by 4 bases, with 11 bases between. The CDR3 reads CASSNSGVTGELFF. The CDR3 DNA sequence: TGCGCCAGCAGCAACTCAGGGGTCACCGGGGAGCTGTTTTTT.